The T cell receptor beta chain under discussion was sequenced for a study of blood T cell repertoires in COVID-19 (dated by TCRdb to 2018 to 2020). Turning to the overall study: Collaborator samples came from the United States, Italy and Spain and covered acute and convalescent phases of COVID-19. The prospective study material was composed of cDNA or gDNA derived from T cells, B-cell-depleted T cells, or PBMCs. Subjects who had been exposed to COVID-19, were actively infected with it, or had recovered from it provided the deeply sampled blood TCRbeta repertoires that made up the dataset. The repertoires were released in a freely available public database meant as a resource for research on the immune response to SARS-CoV-2. The samples were drawn from two sources: the first 160 participants of the ongoing ImmuneRACE study, and over 950 subjects contributed by 6 global collaborators. A de-identified subject ID, COVID-19 status, age in years and sex were almost always included in the sample metadata. HLA class I and class II types, where available, came from metadata supplied by the sample provider rather than from assay-based typing. Findings and caveats that apply to the study as a whole: Clinical and demographic metadata were provided uncurated, with the amount varying by source and participant.

The collaborating institutions used their own protocols to collect whole blood in K2EDTA tubes. Collaborator samples were shipped for TCRbeta analysis as frozen whole blood, isolated PBMCs, or DNA extracted from either sample type. The immunoSEQ Assay, a bias-controlled multiplex PCR, was used to amplify TCRbeta CDR3 regions from genomic DNA. The paper's data handling went like this. Within the assay, amplification of reference gene primers was used to estimate how many nucleated cells each sample contained. To quantify the absolute abundance of each unique TCRbeta CDR3 rearrangement, sequence reads were collapsed and filtered. For each sample, productive Simpson clonality was calculated as the square root of Simpson's diversity index over productive rearrangements. This immuneACCESS table, as held by TCRdb, lists in-frame sequences with V and J called but not all clones. Of the missing ones, under half trace to an unresolved V gene in checked studies; the others have no known cause. Clone size and the V and J calls come from that table; the DNA yielded D and trimming. The sample table contains about 220,000 clones; only one count was recorded for under 90% of them. In total, the top ten clones hold about 3.9% of the sample.

A note on this clone: What this receptor recognizes is not known. It has no much larger one-base neighbor in the sample; base qualities were not kept.

Input material: peripheral blood. The sequence was collected from a woman older than 75 with acute or convalescent COVID-19.

The nucleotides read TGTGCCAGCAGCCAAAGACAAGCTAATGAAAAACTGTTTTTT. This sequence encodes CASSQRQANEKLFF. The sequence links TRBV7-2 to TRBJ1-4, with the identity of the D gene unclear. At the junction V is shortened by 5 bases and J by 3 bases, with 10 bases in between. From cysteine to phenylalanine, the CDR3 is 14 amino acids long. The sequence is cut down to CDR3 DNA, 42 bases in frame from base 1. The germline V gene gives CDR1 as SGHTA and CDR2 as FQGNSA.